The entry below describes one T cell receptor beta chain. This sample was taken from a study of cytomegalovirus exposure and HLA in healthy donors. Background on the study: Out of 398 genotyped donors, about 80% belonged to the Caucasian-associated ancestry cluster.

The study ran its PCR with 60 Vbeta and 13 Jbeta primers. In the authors' workflow: A later analysis tallied about 80 million unique TCR beta chains, 9.5 million to 14 million of them shared. This table comes from immunoSEQ multiplex PCR, and its TCRdb copy is limited to in-frame clones, with some not included. V and J calls and clone size follow that table, whereas D and trimming were derived from the DNA. This listing includes some 130,000 clones. V lost 2 bases, J lost 5 bases, and 21 bases lay in between. Germline values: CDR1 KGHSH, CDR2 LQKENI. The CDR3 is made up of 17 amino acids. V usage is TRBV18 and J usage is TRBJ1-1, with D maybe TRBD1 (6 bases). The sequenced material came from PBMCs. The sequence came from a middle-aged woman in good health and CMV-seronegative. The CDR3 loop is CASSPRVTGSMGTEAFF. In DNA, the CDR3 is TGTGCCAGCTCACCAAGGGTTACAGGGTCTATGGGAACTGAAGCTTTCTTT.